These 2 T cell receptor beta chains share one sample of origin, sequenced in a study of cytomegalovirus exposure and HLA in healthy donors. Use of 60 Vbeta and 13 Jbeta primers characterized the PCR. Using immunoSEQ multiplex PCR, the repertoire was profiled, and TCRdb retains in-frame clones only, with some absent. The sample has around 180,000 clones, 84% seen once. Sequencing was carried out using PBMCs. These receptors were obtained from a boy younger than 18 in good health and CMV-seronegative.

Here the CDR3 DNA reads TGTGCCACCAGCAGAGATGCCCCGGGACTAGCGGGAGGCAATGAGCAGTTCTTC. Its translation is CATSRDAPGLAGGNEQFF. The genes are TRBV15 and TRBJ2-1; 15 nucleotides agree with TRBD2. The CDR3 runs to 18 residues. With V trimmed by 0 bases and J by 6 bases, 6 bases remained unmatched. The germline V gene encodes CDR1 LNHNV and CDR2 YYDKDF (reference sequence).

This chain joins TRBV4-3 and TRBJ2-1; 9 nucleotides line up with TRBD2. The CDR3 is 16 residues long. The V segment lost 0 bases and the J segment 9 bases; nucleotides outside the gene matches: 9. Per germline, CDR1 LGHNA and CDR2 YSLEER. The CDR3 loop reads CASSQDNPLAGFEQFF. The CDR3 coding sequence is TGCGCCAGCAGCCAAGATAATCCCCTAGCGGGGTTTGAGCAGTTCTTC.